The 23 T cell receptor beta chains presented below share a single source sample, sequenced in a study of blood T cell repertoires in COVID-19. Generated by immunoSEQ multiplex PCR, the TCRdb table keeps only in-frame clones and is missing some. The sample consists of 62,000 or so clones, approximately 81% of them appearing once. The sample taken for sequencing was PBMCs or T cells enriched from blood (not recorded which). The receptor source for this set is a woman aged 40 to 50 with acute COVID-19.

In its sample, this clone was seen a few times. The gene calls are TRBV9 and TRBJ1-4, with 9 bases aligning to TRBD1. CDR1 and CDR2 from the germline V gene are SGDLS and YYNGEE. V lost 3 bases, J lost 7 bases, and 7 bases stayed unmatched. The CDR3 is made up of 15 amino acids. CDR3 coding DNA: TGTGCCAGCAGCGCCAGTACAGGGGGCGGTGAAAAACTGTTTTTT. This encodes CASSASTGGGEKLFF.

The CDR3 DNA is TGTGCCAGCTCAGCCGACGGGACTAGCACAGATACGCAGTATTTT. It is translated as CASSADGTSTDTQYF. The gene calls are TRBV18 and TRBJ2-3; TRBD2 might be the D (6 bases). Trimming removed 5 bases from V and 0 bases from J, with 12 bases in between. Germline CDR1 and CDR2: KGHSH and LQKENI. This CDR3 spans 15 amino acids.

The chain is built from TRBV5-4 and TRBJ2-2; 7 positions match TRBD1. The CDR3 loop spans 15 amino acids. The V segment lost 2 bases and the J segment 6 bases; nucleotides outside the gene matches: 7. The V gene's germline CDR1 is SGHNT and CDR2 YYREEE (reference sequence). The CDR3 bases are TGTGCCAGCAGCTTCCCGGGACAGATGTCCGGGGAGCTGTTTTTT. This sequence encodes CASSFPGQMSGELFF.

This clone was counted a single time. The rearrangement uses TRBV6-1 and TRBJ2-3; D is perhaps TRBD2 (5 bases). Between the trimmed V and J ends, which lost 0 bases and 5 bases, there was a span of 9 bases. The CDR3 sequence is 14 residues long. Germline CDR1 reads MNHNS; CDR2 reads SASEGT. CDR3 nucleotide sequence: TGTGCCAGCAGTGAAGCACTAGTCGGAGATACGCAGTATTTT. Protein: CASSEALVGDTQYF.

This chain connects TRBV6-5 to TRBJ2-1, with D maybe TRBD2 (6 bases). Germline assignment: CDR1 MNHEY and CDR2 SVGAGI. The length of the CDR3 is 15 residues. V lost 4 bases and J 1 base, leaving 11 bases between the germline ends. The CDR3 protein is CASSSRESSYNEQFF. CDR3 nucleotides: TGTGCCAGCAGTTCCCGGGAGTCGTCCTACAATGAGCAGTTCTTC.

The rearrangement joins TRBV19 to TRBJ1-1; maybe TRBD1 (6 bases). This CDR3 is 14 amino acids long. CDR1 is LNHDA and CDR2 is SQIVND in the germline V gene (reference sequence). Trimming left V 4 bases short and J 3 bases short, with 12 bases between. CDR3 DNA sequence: TGTGCCAGTAGTACAAAACAGGGACACACTGAAGCTTTCTTT. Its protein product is CASSTKQGHTEAFF.

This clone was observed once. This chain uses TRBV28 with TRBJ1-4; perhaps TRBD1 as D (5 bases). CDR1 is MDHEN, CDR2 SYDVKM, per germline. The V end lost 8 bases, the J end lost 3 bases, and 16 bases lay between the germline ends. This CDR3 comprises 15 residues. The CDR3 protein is CASQILGHANEKLFF. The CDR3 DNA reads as TGTGCCAGCCAGATCCTTGGACATGCTAATGAAAAACTGTTTTTT.

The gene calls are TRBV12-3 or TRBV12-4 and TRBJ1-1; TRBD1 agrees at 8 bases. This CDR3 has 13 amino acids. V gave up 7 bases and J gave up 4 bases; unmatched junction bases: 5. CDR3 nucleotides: TGTGCCAGCACCCGGACAGGGCCCACTGAAGCTTTCTTT. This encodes CASTRTGPTEAFF.

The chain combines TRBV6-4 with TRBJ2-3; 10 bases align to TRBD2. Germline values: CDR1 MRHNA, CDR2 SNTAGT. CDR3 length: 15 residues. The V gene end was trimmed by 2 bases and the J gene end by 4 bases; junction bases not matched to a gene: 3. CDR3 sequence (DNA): TGTGCCAGCAGTGACAGCGGGGGGGCCTCAGATACGCAGTATTTT. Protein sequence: CASSDSGGASDTQYF.

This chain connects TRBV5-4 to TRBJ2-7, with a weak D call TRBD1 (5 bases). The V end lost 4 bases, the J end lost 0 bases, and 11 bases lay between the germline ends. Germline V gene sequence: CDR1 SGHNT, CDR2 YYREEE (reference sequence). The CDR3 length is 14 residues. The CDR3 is CASSIRQYSYEQYF. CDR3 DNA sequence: TGTGCCAGCAGCATACGACAGTACTCCTACGAGCAGTACTTC.

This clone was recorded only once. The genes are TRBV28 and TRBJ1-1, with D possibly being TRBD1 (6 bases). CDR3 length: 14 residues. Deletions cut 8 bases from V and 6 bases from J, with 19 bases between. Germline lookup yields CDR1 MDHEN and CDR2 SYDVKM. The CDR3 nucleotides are TGTGCCAGCCTCTTGGGAGGGGGATACGCTGAAGCTTTCTTT. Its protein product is CASLLGGGYAEAFF.

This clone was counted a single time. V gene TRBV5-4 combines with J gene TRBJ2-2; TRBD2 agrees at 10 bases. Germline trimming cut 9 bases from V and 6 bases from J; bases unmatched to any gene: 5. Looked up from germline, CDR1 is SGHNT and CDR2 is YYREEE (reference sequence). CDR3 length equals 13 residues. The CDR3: CATGLASPGELFF. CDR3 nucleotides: TGTGCCACGGGACTAGCGTCTCCCGGGGAGCTGTTTTTT.

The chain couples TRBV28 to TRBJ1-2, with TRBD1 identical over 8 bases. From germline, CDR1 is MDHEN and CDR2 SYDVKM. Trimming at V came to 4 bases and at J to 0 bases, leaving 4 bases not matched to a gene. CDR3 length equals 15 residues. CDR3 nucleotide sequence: TGTGCCAGCAGTTCGTCAGGGGGCGCTAACTATGGCTACACCTTC. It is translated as CASSSSGGANYGYTF.

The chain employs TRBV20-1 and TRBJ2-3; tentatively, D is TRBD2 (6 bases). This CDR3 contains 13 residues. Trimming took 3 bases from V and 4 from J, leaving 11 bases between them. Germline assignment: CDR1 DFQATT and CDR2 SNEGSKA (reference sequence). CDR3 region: CSASSGSSDTQYF. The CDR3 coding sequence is TGCAGTGCTAGTTCCGGGAGCTCAGATACGCAGTATTTT.

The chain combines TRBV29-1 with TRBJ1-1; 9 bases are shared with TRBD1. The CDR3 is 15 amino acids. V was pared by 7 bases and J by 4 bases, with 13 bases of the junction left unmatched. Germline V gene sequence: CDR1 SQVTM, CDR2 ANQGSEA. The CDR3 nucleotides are TGCAGCGGCCGGACGACAGGGGGAAGGGCCACTGAAGCTTTCTTT. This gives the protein CSGRTTGGRATEAFF.

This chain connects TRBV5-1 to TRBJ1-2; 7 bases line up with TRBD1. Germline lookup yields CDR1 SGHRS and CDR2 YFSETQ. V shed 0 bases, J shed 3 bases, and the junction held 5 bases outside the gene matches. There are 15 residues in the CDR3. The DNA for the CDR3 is TGCGCCAGCAGCTTGGCAGAGGGGGCGGACTATGGCTACACCTTC. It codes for CASSLAEGADYGYTF.

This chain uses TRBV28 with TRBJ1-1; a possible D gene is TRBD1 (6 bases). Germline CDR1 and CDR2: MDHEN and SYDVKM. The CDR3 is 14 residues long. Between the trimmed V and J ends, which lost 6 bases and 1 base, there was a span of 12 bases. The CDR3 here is CASRIYRENTEAFF. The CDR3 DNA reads TGTGCCAGCAGAATCTACAGGGAGAACACTGAAGCTTTCTTT.

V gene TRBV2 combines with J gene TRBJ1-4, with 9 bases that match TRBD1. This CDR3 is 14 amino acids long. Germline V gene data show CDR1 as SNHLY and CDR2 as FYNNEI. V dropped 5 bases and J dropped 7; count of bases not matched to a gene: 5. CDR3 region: CASSPDRGGEKLFF. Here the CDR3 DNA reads TGTGCCAGCAGTCCCGACAGGGGGGGTGAAAAACTGTTTTTT. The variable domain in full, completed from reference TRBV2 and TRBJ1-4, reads EPEVTQTPSHQVTQMGQEVILRCVPISNHLYFYWYRQILGQKVEFLVSFYNNEISEKSEIFDDQFSVERPDGSNFTLKIRSTKLEDSAMYFCASSPDRGGEKLFFGSGTQLSVL.

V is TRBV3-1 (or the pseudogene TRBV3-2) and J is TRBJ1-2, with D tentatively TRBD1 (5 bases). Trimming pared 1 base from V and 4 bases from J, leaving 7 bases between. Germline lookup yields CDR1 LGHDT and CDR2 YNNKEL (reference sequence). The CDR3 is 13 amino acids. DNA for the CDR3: TGTGCCAGCAGCCAAGTCAGGGCCTATGGCTACACCTTC. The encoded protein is CASSQVRAYGYTF.

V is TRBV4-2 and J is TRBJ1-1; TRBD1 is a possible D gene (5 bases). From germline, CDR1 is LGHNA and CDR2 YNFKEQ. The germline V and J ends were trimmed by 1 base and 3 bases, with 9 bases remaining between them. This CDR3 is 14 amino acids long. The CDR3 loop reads CASSQVDRDTEAFF. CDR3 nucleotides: TGTGCCAGCAGCCAAGTTGACAGAGACACTGAAGCTTTCTTT.

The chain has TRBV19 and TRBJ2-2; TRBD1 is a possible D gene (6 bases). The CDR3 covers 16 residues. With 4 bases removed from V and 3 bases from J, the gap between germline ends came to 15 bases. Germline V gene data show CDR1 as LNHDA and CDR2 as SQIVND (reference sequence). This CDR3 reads CASSTRDKYYTGELFF. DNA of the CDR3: TGTGCCAGTAGTACCCGGGACAAGTATTACACCGGGGAGCTGTTTTTT.

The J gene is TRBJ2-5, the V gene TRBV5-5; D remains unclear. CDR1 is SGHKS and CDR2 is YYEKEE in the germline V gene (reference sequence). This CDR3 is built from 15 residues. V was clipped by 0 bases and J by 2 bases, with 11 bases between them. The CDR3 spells CASSLGVRNQETQYF. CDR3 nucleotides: TGTGCCAGCAGCTTGGGGGTCAGGAATCAAGAGACCCAGTACTTC.

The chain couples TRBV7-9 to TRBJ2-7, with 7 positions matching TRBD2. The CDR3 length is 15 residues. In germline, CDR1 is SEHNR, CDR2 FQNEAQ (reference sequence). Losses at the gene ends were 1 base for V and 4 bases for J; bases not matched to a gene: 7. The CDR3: CASSLGSRGVYEQYF. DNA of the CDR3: TGTGCCAGCAGCTTAGGGTCTCGGGGGGTTTACGAGCAGTACTTC.